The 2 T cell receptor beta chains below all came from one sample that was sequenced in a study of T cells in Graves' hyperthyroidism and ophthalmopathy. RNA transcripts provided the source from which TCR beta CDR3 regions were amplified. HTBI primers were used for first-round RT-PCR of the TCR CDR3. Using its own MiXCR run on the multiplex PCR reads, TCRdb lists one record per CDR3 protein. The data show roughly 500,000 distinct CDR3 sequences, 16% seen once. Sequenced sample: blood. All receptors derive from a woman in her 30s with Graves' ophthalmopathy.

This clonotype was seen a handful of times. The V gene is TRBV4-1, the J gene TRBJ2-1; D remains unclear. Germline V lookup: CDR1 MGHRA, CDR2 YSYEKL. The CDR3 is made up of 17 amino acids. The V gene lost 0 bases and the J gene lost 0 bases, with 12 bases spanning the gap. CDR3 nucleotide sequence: TGCGCCAGCAGCCAAGAGCCCCATTCCGGCTCCTACAATGAGCAGTTCTTC. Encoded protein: CASSQEPHSGSYNEQFF.

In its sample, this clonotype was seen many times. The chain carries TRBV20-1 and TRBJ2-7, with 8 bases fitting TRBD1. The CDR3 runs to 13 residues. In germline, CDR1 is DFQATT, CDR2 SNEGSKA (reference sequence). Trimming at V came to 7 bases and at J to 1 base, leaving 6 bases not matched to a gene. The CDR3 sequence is CSVMTGESYEQYF. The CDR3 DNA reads TGCAGTGTTATGACAGGGGAATCCTACGAGCAGTACTTC.